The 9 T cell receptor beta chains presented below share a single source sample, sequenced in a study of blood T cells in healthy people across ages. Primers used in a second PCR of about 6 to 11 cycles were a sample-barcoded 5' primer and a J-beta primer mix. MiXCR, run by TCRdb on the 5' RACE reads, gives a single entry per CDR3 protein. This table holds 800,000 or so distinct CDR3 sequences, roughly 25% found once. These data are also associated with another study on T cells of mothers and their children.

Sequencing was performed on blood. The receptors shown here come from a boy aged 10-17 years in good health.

CDR3 protein: CASSGRAGVVYGYTF. CDR3 nucleotide sequence: TGTGCCAGCAGCGGACGCGCAGGGGTTGTCTATGGCTACACCTTC. This chain connects TRBV9 to TRBJ1-2, with D possibly TRBD1 on 6 matching bases. V gave up 3 bases and J gave up 4 bases, with 16 bases separating them. Germline CDR1 and CDR2: SGDLS and YYNGEE. The CDR3 has 15 amino acids.

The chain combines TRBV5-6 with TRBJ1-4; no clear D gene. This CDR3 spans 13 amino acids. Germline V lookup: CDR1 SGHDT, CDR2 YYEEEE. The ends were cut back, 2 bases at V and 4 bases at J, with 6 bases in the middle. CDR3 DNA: TGTGCCAGCAGCTTTCCCAGTAATGAAAAACTGTTTTTT. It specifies CASSFPSNEKLFF. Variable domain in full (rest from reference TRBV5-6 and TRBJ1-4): DAGVTQSPTHLIKTRGQQVTLRCSPKSGHDTVSWYQQALGQGPQFIFQYYEEEERQRGNFPDRFSGHQFPNYSSELNVNALLLGDSALYLCASSFPSNEKLFFGSGTQLSVL.

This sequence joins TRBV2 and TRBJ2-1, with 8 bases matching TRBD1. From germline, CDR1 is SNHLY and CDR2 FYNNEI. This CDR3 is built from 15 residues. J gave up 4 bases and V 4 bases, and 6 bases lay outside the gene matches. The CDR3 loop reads CASSAGTGTYNEQFF. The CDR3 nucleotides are TGTGCCAGCAGTGCCGGGACAGGCACTTACAATGAGCAGTTCTTC.

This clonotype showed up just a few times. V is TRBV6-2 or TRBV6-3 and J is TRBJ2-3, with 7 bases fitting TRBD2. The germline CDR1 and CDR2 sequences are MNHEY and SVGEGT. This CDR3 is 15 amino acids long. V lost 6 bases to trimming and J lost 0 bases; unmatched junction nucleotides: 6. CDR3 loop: CASSRGERSTDTQYF. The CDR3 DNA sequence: TGTGCCAGCAGCCGGGGGGAGAGAAGCACAGATACGCAGTATTTT.

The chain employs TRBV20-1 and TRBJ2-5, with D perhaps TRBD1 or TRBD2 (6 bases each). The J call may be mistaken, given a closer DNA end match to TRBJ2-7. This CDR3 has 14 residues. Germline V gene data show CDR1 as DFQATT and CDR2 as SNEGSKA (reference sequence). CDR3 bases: TGCAGTGCTAGCGACGGGGGCGACACCTACGAGCAGTACTTC. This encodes CSASDGGDTYEQYF.

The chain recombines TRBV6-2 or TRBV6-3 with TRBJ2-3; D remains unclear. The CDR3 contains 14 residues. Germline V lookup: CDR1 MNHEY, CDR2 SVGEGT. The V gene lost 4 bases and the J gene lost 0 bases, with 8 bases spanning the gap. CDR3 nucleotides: TGTGCCAGCAGTTGGTTGGCTAGCACAGATACGCAGTATTTT. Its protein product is CASSWLASTDTQYF.

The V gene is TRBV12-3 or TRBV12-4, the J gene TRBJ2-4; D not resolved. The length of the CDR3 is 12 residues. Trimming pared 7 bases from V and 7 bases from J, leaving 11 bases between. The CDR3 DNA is TGTGCCAGCACCCCTGACTGGAACATTCAGTACTTC. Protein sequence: CASTPDWNIQYF.

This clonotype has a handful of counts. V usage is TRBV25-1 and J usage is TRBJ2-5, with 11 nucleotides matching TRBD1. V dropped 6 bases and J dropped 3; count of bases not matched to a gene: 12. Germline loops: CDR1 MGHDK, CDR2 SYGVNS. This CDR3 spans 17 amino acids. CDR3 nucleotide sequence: TGTGCCAGCAGATCGGGACAGGGGGTGGGTAGGAAAGAGACCCAGTACTTC. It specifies CASRSGQGVGRKETQYF.

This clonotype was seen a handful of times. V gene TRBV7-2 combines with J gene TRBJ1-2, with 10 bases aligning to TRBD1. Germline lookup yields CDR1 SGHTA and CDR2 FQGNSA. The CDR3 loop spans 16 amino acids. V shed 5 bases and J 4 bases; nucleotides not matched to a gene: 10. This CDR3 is CASSQTGGAGPYGYTF. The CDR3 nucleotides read TGTGCCAGCAGCCAGACAGGGGGCGCAGGGCCCTATGGCTACACCTTC.